This TCR beta chain came from a study of monozygotic twins with inflammatory bowel disease. Germline lookup yields CDR1 KGHSH and CDR2 LQKENI. The CDR3 totals 14 residues. General study results and limits: In these data, no single strong IBD-associated signal or clonotype received support.

In regard to this clonotype: The antigen remains unidentified.

TCRdb reprocessed the 5' RACE reads and stores each CDR3 protein as one record, lacking DNA. The ten most abundant clones cover 2.4% of a sample with about 140,000 distinct CDR3 sequences. The receptor was isolated from a human donor with ulcerative colitis or Crohn's disease, or a healthy co-twin of an affected twin (not recorded which). The chain carries TRBV18 and TRBJ2-7; the D gene TCRdb calls, TRBD2, cannot be checked with no DNA. The sequenced material came from blood. CDR3 loop: CASSPARTYYEQYF.